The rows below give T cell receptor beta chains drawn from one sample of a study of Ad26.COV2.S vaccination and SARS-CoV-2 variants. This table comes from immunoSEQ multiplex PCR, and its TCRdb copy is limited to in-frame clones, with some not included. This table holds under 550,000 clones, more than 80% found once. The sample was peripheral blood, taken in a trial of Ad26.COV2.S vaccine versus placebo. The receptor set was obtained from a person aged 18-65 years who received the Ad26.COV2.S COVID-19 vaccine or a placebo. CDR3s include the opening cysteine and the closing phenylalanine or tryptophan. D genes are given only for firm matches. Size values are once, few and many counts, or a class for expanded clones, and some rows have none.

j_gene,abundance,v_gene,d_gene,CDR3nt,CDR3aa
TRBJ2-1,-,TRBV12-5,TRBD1,TGTGCTAGTACCCAATTCGGGCAGGGGGCGCCTGAGCAGTTCTTC,CASTQFGQGAPEQFF
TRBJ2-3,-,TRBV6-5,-,TGTGCCAGCAGCCGCGGGGTCCGCACAGATACGCAGTATTTT,CASSRGVRTDTQYF
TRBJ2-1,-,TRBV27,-,TGTGCCAGCAGTTTGGGCTACAATGAGCAGTTCTTC,CASSLGYNEQFF
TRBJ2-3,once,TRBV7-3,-,TGTGCCAGCAGCTTAATGACCGCCAGCACAGATACGCAGTATTTT,CASSLMTASTDTQYF
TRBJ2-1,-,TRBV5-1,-,TGCGCCAGCAGCTTGACCCTGGGGGGCAATGAGCAGTTCTTC,CASSLTLGGNEQFF
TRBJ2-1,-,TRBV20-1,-,TGCAGTGCTAGGATGCGGGATGAGCAGTTCTTC,CSARMRDEQFF
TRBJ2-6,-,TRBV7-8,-,TGTGCCAGCAGCTTAGTCGAGCATTCTGGGGCCAACGTCCTGACTTTC,CASSLVEHSGANVLTF
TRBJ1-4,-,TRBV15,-,TGTGCCACCAGCAGAGCGCCTGCTGGGGGGCGAGAGGAAAAACTGTTTTTT,CATSRAPAGGREEKLFF
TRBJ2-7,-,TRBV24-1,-,TGTGCCACCAGTGATTTTGGAAGACAGCAGTACTTC,CATSDFGRQQYF
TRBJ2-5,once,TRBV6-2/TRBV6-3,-,TGTGCCAGCAGTTGGTCCTTAGGGACCCAGTACTTC,CASSWSLGTQYF
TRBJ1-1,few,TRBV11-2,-,TGTGCCAGCAGCCGCACAACGAACACTGAAGCTTTCTTT,CASSRTTNTEAFF
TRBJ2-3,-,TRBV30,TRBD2,TGTGCCTGGATAGGCCCCCGCGGACTAGCGAGCACAGATACGCAGTATTTT,CAWIGPRGLASTDTQYF
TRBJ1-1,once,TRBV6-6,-,TGTGCCAGCAGTTACTCGATAGTCAACCCGGGCACTGAAGCTTTCTTT,CASSYSIVNPGTEAFF
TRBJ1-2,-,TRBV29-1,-,TGCAGCGTTGAAGATCTACTGAACTATGGCTACACCTTC,CSVEDLLNYGYTF
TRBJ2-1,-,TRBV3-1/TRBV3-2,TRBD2,TGTGCCAGCAGCCAGGGCCTAGCGGGAGGTTCGGGCTACAATGAGCAGTTCTTC,CASSQGLAGGSGYNEQFF
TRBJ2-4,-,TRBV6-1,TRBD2,TGTGCCAGCAGTGAATTGACTAGCGTCAAAAACATTCAGTACTTC,CASSELTSVKNIQYF
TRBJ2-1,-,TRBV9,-,TGTGCCAGCAGCGTAAACCCGAAAGGTCTTATCTCCTACAATGAGCAGTTCTTC,CASSVNPKGLISYNEQFF
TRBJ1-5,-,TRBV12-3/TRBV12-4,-,TGTGCCAGCAGTTTGTCAGGCAATCAGCCCCAGCATTTT,CASSLSGNQPQHF
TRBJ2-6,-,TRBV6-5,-,TGTGCCAGCAGAAAGGGGCACTCTGGGGCCAACGTCCTGACTTTC,CASRKGHSGANVLTF
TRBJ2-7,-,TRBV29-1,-,TGCAGCGTTGAGATGGCAGGACTCTACGAGCAGTACTTC,CSVEMAGLYEQYF
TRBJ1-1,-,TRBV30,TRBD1,TGTGCCTGGAGTGGGACAGGGGGCACTGAAGCTTTCTTT,CAWSGTGGTEAFF
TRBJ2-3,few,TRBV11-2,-,TGTGCCAGCAGCATCGGGACCCCTCGTGATACGCAGTATTTT,CASSIGTPRDTQYF
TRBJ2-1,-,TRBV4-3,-,TGCGCCAGCAGCCAAGCCCACCAGGGACTCTCAAATGAGCAGTTCTTC,CASSQAHQGLSNEQFF
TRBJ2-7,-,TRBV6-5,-,TGTGCCACCAAACGGGGACCCGATCCGGAGATTCAGTACTTC,CATKRGPDPEIQYF
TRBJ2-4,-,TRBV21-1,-,TGTGCCAGCAGCCCTCCCCTATGTCCAGTGAACATTCAGTACTTC,CASSPPLCPVNIQYF
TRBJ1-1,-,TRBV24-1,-,TGTGCCACCCGCGACGGGGGTGTGGGTACTGAAGCTTTCTTT,CATRDGGVGTEAFF
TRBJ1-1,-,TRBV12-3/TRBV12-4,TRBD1,TGTGCCAGCAATGAACAGGGGTTCACTGAAGCTTTCTTT,CASNEQGFTEAFF
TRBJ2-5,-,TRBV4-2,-,TGTGCCAGCAGCCAAATGGACAAAGAGACCCAGTACTTC,CASSQMDKETQYF
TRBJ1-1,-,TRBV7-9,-,TGTGCCAGCAGCCTCCGGGACGGAGCTTTCTTT,CASSLRDGAFF